This T cell receptor (beta chain) was obtained from a study of CD8 T cells in Susac syndrome. Germline V lookup: CDR1 SEHNR, CDR2 FQNEAQ (reference sequence). The CDR3 has 14 amino acids. V shed 5 bases and J shed 6 bases, with 13 bases lying between them. With random hexamers, about 0.45 to 1 ug RNA was reverse transcribed. TCRdb analysed the immunoSEQ multiplex PCR reads with MiXCR anew, one entry per CDR3 protein. This sample has a few hundred thousand distinct CDR3 sequences, with 92% found just once. The chain joins TRBV7-9 to TRBJ1-4; maybe TRBD1 (6 bases). This receptor was identified in a human donor with multiple sclerosis. The sample taken for sequencing was CD4+ T cells from PBMCs. The CDR3 protein is CASSLDRFDEKLFF. The CDR3 region has the DNA TGTGCCAGCAGCCTCGACAGGTTTGATGAAAAACTGTTTTTT.